This TCR beta chain was observed in a study of PD-L1 blockade in urothelial cancer. Study summary: Male patients with bladder-origin urothelial cancer numbered about nine tenths of the roughly 29.

Time point given: peripheral blood 6 weeks after treatment start. The junction had 10 bases not matched to a gene; V was cut back by 7 bases and J by 11 bases. CDR1 is MDHEN, CDR2 SYDVKM, per germline. The CDR3 contains 12 residues. The table came from immunoSEQ multiplex PCR; TCRdb's copy has only in-frame clones and leaves some out. The sample lists around 110,000 clones; around 88% were seen once. This clone was seen a handful of times. The J gene is TRBJ1-1, the V gene TRBV28, with 7 bases identical to TRBD1. Sequenced here: PBMCs, sampled around atezolizumab (anti-PD-L1) treatment. The receptor was isolated from a man between 60 and 70 years old with urothelial cancer. The CDR3 region has the DNA TGTGCCAGCAAACAACTCGACAGGGTTGCTTTCTTT. Its translation: CASKQLDRVAFF.